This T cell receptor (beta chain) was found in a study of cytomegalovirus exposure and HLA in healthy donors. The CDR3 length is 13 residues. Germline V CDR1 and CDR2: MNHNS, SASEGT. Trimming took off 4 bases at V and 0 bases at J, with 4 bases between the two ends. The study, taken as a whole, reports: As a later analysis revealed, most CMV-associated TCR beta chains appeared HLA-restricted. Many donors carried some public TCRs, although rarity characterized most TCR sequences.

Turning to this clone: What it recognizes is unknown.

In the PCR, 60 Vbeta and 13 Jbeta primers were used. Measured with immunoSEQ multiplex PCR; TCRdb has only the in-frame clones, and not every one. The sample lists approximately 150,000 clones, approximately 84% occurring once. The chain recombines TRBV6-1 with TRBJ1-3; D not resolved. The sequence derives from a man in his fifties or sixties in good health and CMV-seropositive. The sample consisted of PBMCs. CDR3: CASSGSSGNTIYF. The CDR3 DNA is TGTGCCAGCAGTGGGAGCTCTGGAAACACCATATATTTT.